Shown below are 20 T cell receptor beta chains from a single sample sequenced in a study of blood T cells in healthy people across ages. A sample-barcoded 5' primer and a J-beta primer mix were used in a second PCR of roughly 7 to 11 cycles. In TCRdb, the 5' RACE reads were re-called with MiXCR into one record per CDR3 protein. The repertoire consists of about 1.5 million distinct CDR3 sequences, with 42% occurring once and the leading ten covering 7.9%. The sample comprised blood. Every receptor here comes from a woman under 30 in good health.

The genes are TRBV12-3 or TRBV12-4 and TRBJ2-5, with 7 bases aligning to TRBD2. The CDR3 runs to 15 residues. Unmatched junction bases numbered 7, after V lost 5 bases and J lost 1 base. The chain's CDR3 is CASSAYGRVQETQYF. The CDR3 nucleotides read TGTGCCAGCAGTGCCTATGGGAGGGTCCAAGAGACCCAGTACTTC.

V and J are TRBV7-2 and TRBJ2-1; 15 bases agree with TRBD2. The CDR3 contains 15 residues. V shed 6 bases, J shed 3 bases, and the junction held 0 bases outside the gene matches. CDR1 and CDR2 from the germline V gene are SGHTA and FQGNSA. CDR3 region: CASRGLAGGYNEQFF. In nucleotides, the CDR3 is TGTGCCAGCAGGGGACTAGCGGGAGGCTACAATGAGCAGTTCTTC.

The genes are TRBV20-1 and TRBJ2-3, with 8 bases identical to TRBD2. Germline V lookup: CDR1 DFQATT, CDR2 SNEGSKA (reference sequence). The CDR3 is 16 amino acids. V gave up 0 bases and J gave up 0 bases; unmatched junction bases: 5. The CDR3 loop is CSARDRERGSTDTQYF. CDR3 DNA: TGCAGTGCTAGAGATCGAGAGCGGGGGAGCACAGATACGCAGTATTTT.

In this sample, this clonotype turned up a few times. Written as DNA, the CDR3 is TGTGCCAGCAGCTTAAAAGGGCTTCCCCCCTACAATGAGCAGTTCTTC. Protein product: CASSLKGLPPYNEQFF. The V call is TRBV7-9, the J call TRBJ2-1; D is unresolved. V shed 2 bases and J shed 2 bases, with 13 bases lying between them. CDR1 and CDR2 from the germline V gene are SEHNR and FQNEAQ (reference sequence). The CDR3 totals 16 residues.

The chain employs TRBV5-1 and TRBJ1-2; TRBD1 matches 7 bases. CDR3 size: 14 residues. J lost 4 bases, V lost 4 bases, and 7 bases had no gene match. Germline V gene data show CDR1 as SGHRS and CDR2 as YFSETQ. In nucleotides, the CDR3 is TGCGCCAGCAGCCCGGGACAGAACTCCTATGGCTACACCTTC. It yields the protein CASSPGQNSYGYTF.

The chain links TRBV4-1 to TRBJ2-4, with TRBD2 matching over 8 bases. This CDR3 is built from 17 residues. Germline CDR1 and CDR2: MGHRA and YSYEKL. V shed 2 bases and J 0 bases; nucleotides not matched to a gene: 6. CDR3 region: CASSQSREGEAKNIQYF. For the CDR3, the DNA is TGCGCCAGCAGCCAATCTCGGGAGGGCGAAGCCAAAAACATTCAGTACTTC.

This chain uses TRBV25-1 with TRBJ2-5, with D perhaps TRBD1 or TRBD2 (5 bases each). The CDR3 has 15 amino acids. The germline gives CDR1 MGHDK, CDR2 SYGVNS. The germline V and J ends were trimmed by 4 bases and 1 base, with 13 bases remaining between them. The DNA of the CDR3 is TGTGCCAGCAGTGCCCTAACCGGGACCCAAGAGACCCAGTACTTC. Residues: CASSALTGTQETQYF. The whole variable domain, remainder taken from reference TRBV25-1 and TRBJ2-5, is EADIYQTPRYLVIGTGKKITLECSQTMGHDKMYWYQQDPGMELHLIHYSYGVNSTEKGDLSSESTVSRIRTEHFPLTLESARPSHTSQYLCASSALTGTQETQYFGPGTRLLVL.

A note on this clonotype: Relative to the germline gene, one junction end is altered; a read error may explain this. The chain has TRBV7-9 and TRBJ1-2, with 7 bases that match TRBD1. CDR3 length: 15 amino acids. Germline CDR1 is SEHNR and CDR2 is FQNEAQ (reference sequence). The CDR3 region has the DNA TGTGTCAGCAGCAACAAACCTTCCGGGACAGATGGCTACACCTTC. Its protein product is CVSSNKPSGTDGYTF.

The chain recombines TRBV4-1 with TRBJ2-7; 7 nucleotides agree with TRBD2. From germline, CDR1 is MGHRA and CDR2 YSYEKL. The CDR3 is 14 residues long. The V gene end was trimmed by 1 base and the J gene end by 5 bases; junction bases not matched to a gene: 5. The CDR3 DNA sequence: TGCGCCAGCAGCCAAGGCGGGAGAAGAGACGAGCAGTACTTC. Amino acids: CASSQGGRRDEQYF.

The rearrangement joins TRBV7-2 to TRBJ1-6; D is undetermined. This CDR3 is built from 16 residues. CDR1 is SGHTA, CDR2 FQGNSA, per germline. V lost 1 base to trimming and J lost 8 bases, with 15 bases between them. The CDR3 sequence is CASSLDWERSDSPLHF. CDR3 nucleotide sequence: TGTGCCAGCAGCTTAGATTGGGAACGCTCTGATTCACCCCTCCACTTT.

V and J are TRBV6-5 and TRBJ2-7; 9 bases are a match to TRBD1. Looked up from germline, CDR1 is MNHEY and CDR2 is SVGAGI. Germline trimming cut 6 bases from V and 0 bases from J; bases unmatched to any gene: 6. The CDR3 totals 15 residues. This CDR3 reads CASRPRTGASYEQYF. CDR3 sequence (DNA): TGTGCCAGCAGGCCCCGGACAGGGGCCTCCTACGAGCAGTACTTC.

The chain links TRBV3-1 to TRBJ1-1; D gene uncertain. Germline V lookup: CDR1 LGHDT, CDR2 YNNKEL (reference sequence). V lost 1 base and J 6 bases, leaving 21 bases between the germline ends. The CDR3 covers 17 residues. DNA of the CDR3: TGTGCCAGCAGCCAAGGTGTGGCCCAAGGCCGGATACCTGAAGCTTTCTTT. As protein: CASSQGVAQGRIPEAFF.

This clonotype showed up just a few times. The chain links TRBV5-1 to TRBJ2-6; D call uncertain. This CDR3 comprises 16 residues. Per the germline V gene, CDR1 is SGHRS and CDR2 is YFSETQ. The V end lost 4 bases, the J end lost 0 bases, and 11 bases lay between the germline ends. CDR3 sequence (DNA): TGCGCCAGCAGCATGGACGGCAGCTCTGGGGCCAACGTCCTGACTTTC. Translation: CASSMDGSSGANVLTF.

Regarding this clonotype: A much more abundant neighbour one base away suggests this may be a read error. The CDR3 is CASSDSGGDEQYF. DNA of the CDR3: TGTGCCAGCAGTGACTCAGGGGGCGATGAGCAGTACTTC. V is TRBV6-5 and J is TRBJ2-5; 8 nucleotides line up with TRBD1. Germline CDR1 MNHEY, CDR2 SVGAGI. The CDR3 consists of 13 residues.

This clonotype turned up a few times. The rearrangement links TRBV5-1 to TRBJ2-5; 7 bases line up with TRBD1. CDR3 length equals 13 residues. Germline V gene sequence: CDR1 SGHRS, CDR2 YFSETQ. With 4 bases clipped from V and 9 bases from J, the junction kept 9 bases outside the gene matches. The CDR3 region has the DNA TGCGCCAGCAGCGTGGGACAGACTGAGGCCCAGTACTTC. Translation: CASSVGQTEAQYF.

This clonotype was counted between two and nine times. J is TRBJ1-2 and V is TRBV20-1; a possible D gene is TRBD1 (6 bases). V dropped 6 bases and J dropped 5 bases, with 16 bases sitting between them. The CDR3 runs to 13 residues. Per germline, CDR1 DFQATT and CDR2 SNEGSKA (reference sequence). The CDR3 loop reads CSAPKGGRYGYTF. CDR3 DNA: TGCAGTGCCCCCAAGGGGGGGCGTTATGGCTACACCTTC.

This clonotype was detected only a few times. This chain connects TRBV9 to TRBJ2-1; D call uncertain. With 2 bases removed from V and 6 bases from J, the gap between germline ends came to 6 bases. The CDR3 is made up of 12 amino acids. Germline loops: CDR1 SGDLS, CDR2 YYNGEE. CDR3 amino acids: CASSVGFNEQFF. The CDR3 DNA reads TGTGCCAGCAGCGTTGGCTTCAATGAGCAGTTCTTC.

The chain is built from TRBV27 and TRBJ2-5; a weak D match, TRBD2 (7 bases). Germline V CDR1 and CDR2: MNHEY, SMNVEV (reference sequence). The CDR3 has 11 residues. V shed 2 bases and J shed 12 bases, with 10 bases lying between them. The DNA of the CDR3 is TGTGCCAGCAGTTTAGGGGGGGCTGAGTACTTC. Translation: CASSLGGAEYF.

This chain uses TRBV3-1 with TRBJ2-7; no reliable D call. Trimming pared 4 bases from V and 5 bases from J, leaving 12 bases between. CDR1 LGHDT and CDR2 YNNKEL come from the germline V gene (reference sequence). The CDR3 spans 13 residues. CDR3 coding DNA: TGTGCCAGCAGCCCGACAAGGGTGCACGAGCAGTACTTC. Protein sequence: CASSPTRVHEQYF.

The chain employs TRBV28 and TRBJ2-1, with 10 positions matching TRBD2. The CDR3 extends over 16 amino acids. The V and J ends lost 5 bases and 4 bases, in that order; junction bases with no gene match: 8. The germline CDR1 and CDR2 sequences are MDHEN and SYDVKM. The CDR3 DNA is TGTGCCAGCAGTCTACCGACTAGCGGGCAGTACAATGAGCAGTTCTTC. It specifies CASSLPTSGQYNEQFF.